This TCR beta chain is from a study of human T cells and chemical hapten exposure. As for time point: pre-sensitization, week 0. The sample's treatment: therapeutic diphenylcyclopropenone sensitization with weekly scalp DPC. TCRdb itself ran the RACE reads through MiXCR, one entry per CDR3 protein. The sample has fewer than 300,000 distinct CDR3 sequences, around 7% seen once. V lost 5 bases and J 1 base, leaving 11 bases between the germline ends. This CDR3 region has 15 residues. This chain uses TRBV12-3 or TRBV12-4 with TRBJ2-2; D is ambiguous. The receptor comes from a man aged 18 to 29 with alopecia areata. Some clones in this sample may be carry-over from other donors' samples. Sequenced here: whole blood, sampled in connection with sensitization to the hapten diphenylcyclopropenone (DPC). CDR3 DNA sequence: TGTGCCAGCAGTCCGACGGCAGAGAACACCGGGGAGCTGTTTTTT. Amino acids: CASSPTAENTGELFF.